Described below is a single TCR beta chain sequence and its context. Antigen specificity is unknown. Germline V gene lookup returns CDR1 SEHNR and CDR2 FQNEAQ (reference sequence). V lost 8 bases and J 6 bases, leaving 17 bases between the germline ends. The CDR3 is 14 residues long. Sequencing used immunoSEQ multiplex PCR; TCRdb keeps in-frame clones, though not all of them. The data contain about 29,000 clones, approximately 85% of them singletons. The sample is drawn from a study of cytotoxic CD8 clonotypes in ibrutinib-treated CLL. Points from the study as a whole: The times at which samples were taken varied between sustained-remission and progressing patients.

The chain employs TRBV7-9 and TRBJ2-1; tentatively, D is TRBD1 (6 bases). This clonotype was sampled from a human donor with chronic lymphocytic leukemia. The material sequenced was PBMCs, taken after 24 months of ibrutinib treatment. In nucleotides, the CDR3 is TGTGCCAGCCGATCAGGAACAGGGATCAATGAGCAGTTCTTC. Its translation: CASRSGTGINEQFF. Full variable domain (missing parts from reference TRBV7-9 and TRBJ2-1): DTGVSQNPRHKITKRGQNVTFRCDPISEHNRLYWYRQTLGQGPEFLTYFQNEAQLEKSRLLSDRFSAERPKGSFSTLEIQRTEQGDSAMYLCASRSGTGINEQFFGPGTRLTVL.